The next 18 T cell receptor beta chains were all read from a single sample in a study of regulatory T cells in long-lasting Graves disease. For TCR beta, libraries came from iRepertoire HTBI primers and Arm-PCR of CDR3 regions. Each CDR3 protein gets one entry after TCRdb re-called the multiplex PCR reads with MiXCR. The sample records roughly 450,000 distinct CDR3 sequences, around 20% being singletons. The sample's time point: persistent/refractory GD, antithyroid drugs over 5 years with positive TRAb. Extracted RNA from PBMCs served as the source of the TCR library. Source: peripheral blood mononuclear cells (PBMCs), taken when the disease was refractory, from a patient treated with antithyroid drugs. Receptors originate from a female donor with Graves disease.

Many counts were recorded for this clonotype. This chain joins TRBV10-3 and TRBJ1-1; 9 bases line up with TRBD1. The CDR3 runs 14 residues. V lost 6 bases and J lost 4; bases outside the gene matches: 6. Looked up from germline, CDR1 is ENHRY and CDR2 is SYGVKD. CDR3: CAIREDRGTTEAFF. The CDR3 DNA sequence: TGTGCCATCAGAGAAGACAGGGGGACCACTGAAGCTTTCTTT.

The chain is built from TRBV19 and TRBJ2-7; 8 bases align to TRBD1. The CDR3 runs to 15 residues. The V and J ends lost 7 bases and 2 bases, in that order; junction bases with no gene match: 10. Germline V gene lookup returns CDR1 LNHDA and CDR2 SQIVND (reference sequence). In DNA, the CDR3 is TGTGCCAGTACCCCCGGCTGGGACAGGACCTACGAGCAGTACTTC. Its translation: CASTPGWDRTYEQYF.

There are many counts of this clonotype. The gene calls are TRBV2 and TRBJ2-1; TRBD2 might be the D (5 bases). Germline CDR1 and CDR2: SNHLY and FYNNEI. Trimming cost V 6 bases and J 0 bases, with 12 bases left between them. This CDR3 is built from 15 residues. The CDR3 DNA reads as TGTGCCAGCAGGAAGGACTTGAGCTCCTACAATGAGCAGTTCTTC. Amino acids: CASRKDLSSYNEQFF.

This clonotype was observed at least ten times. V and J are TRBV28 and TRBJ2-1, with 14 bases identical to TRBD2. The CDR3 runs 17 residues. The trim removed 4 bases at V and 2 bases at J, leaving 4 bases unmatched. Germline V lookup: CDR1 MDHEN, CDR2 SYDVKM. The CDR3 spells CASSSTSGRAAYNEQFF. For the CDR3, the DNA is TGTGCCAGCAGTTCGACTAGCGGGAGGGCCGCCTACAATGAGCAGTTCTTC.

The chain links TRBV19 to TRBJ2-3, with a weak D call TRBD2 (5 bases). V was pared by 3 bases and J by 5 bases, with 15 bases between. Germline lookup yields CDR1 LNHDA and CDR2 SQIVND (reference sequence). The CDR3 has 15 amino acids. The chain's CDR3 is CASSIPSGLGDTQYF. The CDR3 DNA reads as TGTGCCAGTAGTATCCCCTCAGGACTGGGAGATACGCAGTATTTT.

This clonotype was recorded many times. One junction end disagrees with the germline gene, perhaps due to a read error. This rearrangement joins TRBV7-7 to TRBJ2-5; D is perhaps TRBD1 (5 bases). Germline CDR1 is SSHAT and CDR2 is FNYEAQ (reference sequence). The CDR3 runs 14 residues. The CDR3 sequence is CASSLAVGEETQYF. CDR3 nucleotides: TGTGCTAGCAGCTTAGCTGTAGGGGAAGAGACCCAGTACTTC.

This clonotype was observed a few times. The DNA of the CDR3 is TGCGCCAGCAGCTCGGAGACAGGTCTCGGCTACACCTTC. Its protein is CASSSETGLGYTF. The V call is TRBV5-1, the J call TRBJ1-2, with a weak D call TRBD1 (6 bases). The V and J ends lost 3 bases and 8 bases respectively, with 14 bases between them. CDR3 length: 13 amino acids. The germline V gene encodes CDR1 SGHRS and CDR2 YFSETQ. Using reference TRBV5-1 and TRBJ1-2 for the parts outside the CDR3, the full variable domain is KAGVTQTPRYLIKTRGQQVTLSCSPISGHRSVSWYQQTPGQGLQFLFEYFSETQRNKGNFPGRFSGRQFSNSRSEMNVSTLELGDSALYLCASSSETGLGYTFGSGTRLTVV.

This clonotype was seen a handful of times. The V gene is TRBV7-2, the J gene TRBJ2-1; 7 positions match TRBD1. J gave up 4 bases and V 9 bases, and 9 bases lay outside the gene matches. In germline, CDR1 is SGHTA, CDR2 FQGNSA. The CDR3 runs 14 residues. CDR3 sequence reads: CARQRLDRYNEQFF. As DNA, the CDR3 is TGTGCCAGGCAAAGGTTGGACAGGTACAATGAGCAGTTCTTC.

This clonotype has ten or more counts. The gene calls are TRBV20-1 and TRBJ2-7; D is possibly TRBD2 (5 bases). The CDR3 runs 15 residues. The V gene lost 2 bases and the J gene lost 6 bases, with 20 bases spanning the gap. CDR1 is DFQATT and CDR2 is SNEGSKA in the germline V gene (reference sequence). CDR3 sequence reads: CSARWPSLVLTEQYF. The CDR3, as DNA: TGCAGTGCTAGATGGCCTAGCCTAGTGCTTACCGAGCAGTACTTC.

This clonotype was counted many times. This chain connects TRBV20-1 to TRBJ2-5; D unresolved. V was shortened by 5 bases and J by 1 base, with 14 bases between the two germline ends. There are 14 residues in the CDR3. Germline V CDR1 and CDR2: DFQATT, SNEGSKA (reference sequence). The CDR3, as DNA: TGCAGTGCTCACCCCGTGGTGGGCCAAGAGACCCAGTACTTC. Amino acid sequence: CSAHPVVGQETQYF.

This clonotype was seen repeatedly, ten times or more. The CDR3 reads CASSSGTSRYEQYF. CDR3 coding DNA: TGTGCCAGCAGTTCGGGGACTTCCCGTTACGAGCAGTACTTC. The genes are TRBV6-2 or TRBV6-3 and TRBJ2-7; a possible D gene is TRBD2 (6 bases). The CDR3 sequence is 14 residues long. V was pared by 4 bases and J by 4 bases, with 14 bases between. Germline CDR1 is MNHEY and CDR2 is SVGEGT.

This clonotype was seen a single time. The chain is built from TRBV7-9 and TRBJ2-7; 7 nucleotides line up with TRBD1. CDR3 size: 14 residues. Looked up from germline, CDR1 is SEHNR and CDR2 is FQNEAQ (reference sequence). V lost 5 bases to trimming and J lost 3 bases; unmatched junction nucleotides: 7. The CDR3 DNA sequence: TGTGCCAGCAGCCCGACGGGACAGCACTACGAGCAGTACTTC. This translates into CASSPTGQHYEQYF.

A few counts support this clonotype. J is TRBJ1-5 and V is TRBV20-1; D perhaps matches TRBD1 (5 bases). Trimming removed 4 bases at V and 6 bases at J, with 10 bases between. The CDR3 runs to 12 residues. The germline V gene encodes CDR1 DFQATT and CDR2 SNEGSKA (reference sequence). The CDR3 nucleotides read TGCAGTGCTATATCGGGGCTTCAGCCCCAGCATTTT. It translates to CSAISGLQPQHF.

In this sample, this clonotype turned up a few times. V and J are TRBV15 and TRBJ1-4; D gene ambiguous. Trimming took off 1 base at V and 5 bases at J, with 11 bases between the two ends. This CDR3 comprises 15 residues. Germline V gives CDR1 LNHNV, CDR2 YYDKDF (reference sequence). This CDR3 is CATSRVLEDNEKLFF. The CDR3 bases are TGTGCCACCAGCAGAGTTTTGGAGGACAATGAAAAACTGTTTTTT. The whole variable domain, remainder taken from reference TRBV15 and TRBJ1-4, is DAMVIQNPRYQVTQFGKPVTLSCSQTLNHNVMYWYQQKSSQAPKLLFHYYDKDFNNEADTPDNFQSRRPNTSFCFLDIRSPGLGDTAMYLCATSRVLEDNEKLFFGSGTQLSVL.

This clonotype was recorded a few times. This chain joins TRBV20-1 and TRBJ1-5; D remains ambiguous. V lost 4 bases and J 0 bases, leaving 10 bases between the germline ends. The CDR3 has 14 residues. Per germline, CDR1 DFQATT and CDR2 SNEGSKA (reference sequence). The CDR3: CSATHGNSNQPQHF. The CDR3, as DNA: TGCAGTGCTACTCACGGAAATAGCAATCAGCCCCAGCATTTT.

This chain links TRBV12-3 or TRBV12-4 with TRBJ2-1; TRBD2 matches at 13 bases. The CDR3 extends over 16 amino acids. The junction had 9 bases not matched to a gene; V was cut back by 4 bases and J by 9 bases. CDR3 nucleotides: TGTGCCAGCAGTTGGCGACTAGCGGGAGGTAATAGTGAGCAGTTCTTC. This gives the protein CASSWRLAGGNSEQFF.

The rearrangement joins TRBV18 to TRBJ2-7, with TRBD1 as a possible D gene (6 bases). Germline values: CDR1 KGHSH, CDR2 LQKENI. V was clipped by 7 bases and J by 7 bases, with 20 bases between them. This CDR3 spans 14 amino acids. The CDR3 region is CASYRTALRREQYF. DNA of the CDR3: TGTGCCAGCTACAGGACAGCCTTAAGAAGGGAGCAGTACTTC.

DNA for the CDR3: TGTGCCAGCAGTTACGTACGGGATAATGAAAAACTGTTTTTT. Amino acid sequence: CASSYVRDNEKLFF. V gene TRBV6-5 combines with J gene TRBJ1-4; D not resolved. In germline, CDR1 is MNHEY, CDR2 SVGAGI. Between the trimmed V and J ends, which lost 2 bases and 4 bases, there was a span of 8 bases. The CDR3 is 14 amino acids.